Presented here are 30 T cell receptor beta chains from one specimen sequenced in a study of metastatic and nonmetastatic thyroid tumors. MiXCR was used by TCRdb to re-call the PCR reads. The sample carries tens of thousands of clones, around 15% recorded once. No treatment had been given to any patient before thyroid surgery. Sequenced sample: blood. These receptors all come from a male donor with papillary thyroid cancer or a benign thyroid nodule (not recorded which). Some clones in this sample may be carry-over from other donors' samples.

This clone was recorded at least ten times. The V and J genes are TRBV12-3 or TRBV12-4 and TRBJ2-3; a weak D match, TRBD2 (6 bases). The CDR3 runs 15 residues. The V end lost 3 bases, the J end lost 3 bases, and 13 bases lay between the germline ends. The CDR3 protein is CASSFPPGGTDTQYF. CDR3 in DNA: TGTGCCAGCAGTTTCCCCCCTGGGGGGACAGATACGCAGTATTTT.

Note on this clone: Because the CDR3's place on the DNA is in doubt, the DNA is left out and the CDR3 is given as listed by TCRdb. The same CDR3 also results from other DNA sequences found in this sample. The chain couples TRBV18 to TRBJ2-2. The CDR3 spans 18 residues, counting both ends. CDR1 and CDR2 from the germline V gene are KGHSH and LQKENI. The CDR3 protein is CASSPRGVAGGNTGELFF.

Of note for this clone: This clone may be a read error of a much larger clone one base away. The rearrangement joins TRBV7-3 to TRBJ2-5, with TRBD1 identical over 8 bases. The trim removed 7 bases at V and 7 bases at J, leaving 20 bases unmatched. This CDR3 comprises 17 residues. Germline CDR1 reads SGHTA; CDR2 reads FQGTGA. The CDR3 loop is CASTQTPGQALHRTQYF. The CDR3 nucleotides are TGTGCCAGCACCCAAACTCCGGGACAGGCGCTTCATAGGACCCAGTACTTC. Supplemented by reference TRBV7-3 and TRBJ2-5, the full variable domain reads GAGVSQTPSNKVTEKGKYVELRCDPISGHTALYWYRQSLGQGPEFLIYFQGTGAADDSGLPNDRFFAVRPEGSVSTLKIQRTERGDSAVYLCASTQTPGQALHRTQYFGPGTRLLVL.

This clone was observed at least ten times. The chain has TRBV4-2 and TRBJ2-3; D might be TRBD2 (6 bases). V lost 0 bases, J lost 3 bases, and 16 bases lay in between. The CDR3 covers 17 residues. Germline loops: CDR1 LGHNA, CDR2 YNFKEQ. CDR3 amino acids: CASSQEVGTGGTDTQYF. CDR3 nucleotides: TGTGCCAGCAGCCAAGAGGTGGGGACTGGTGGGACAGATACGCAGTATTTT.

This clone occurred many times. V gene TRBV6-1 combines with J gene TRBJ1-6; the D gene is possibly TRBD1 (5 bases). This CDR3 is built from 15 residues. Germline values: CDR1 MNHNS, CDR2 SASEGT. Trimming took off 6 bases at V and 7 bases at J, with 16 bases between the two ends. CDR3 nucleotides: TGTGCCAGCAGCCCAGTTGGGGGGGGGAATTCACCCCTCCACTTT. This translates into CASSPVGGGNSPLHF.

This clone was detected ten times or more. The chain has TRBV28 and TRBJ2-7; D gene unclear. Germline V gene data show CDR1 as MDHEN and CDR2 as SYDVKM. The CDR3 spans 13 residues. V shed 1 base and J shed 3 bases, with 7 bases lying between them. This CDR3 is CASSLLRRYEQYF. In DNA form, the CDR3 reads TGTGCCAGCAGTTTATTACGCCGCTACGAGCAGTACTTC.

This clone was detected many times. The CDR3 spells CASSYSGERQGAYEQYF. The CDR3 DNA follows: TGTGCCAGCAGTTACTCTGGCGAGAGACAGGGGGCCTACGAGCAGTACTTC. This sequence joins TRBV6-5 and TRBJ2-7; 9 bases are a match to TRBD1. V was pared by 0 bases and J by 2 bases, with 8 bases of the junction left unmatched. CDR1 is MNHEY, CDR2 SVGAGI, per germline. The CDR3 extends over 17 amino acids.

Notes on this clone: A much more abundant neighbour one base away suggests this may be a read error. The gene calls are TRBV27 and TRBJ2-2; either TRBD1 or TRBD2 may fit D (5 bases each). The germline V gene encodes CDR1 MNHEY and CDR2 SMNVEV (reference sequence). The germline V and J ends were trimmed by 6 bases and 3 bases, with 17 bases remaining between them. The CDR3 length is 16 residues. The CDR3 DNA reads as TGTGCCAGCAGCGTGATGGGGGTGAGCTACACCGGGGAGCTGTTTTTT. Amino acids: CASSVMGVSYTGELFF.

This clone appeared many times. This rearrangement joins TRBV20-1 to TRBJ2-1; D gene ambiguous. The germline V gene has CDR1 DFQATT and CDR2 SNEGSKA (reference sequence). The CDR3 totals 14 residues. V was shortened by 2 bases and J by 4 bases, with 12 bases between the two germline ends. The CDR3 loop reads CSARLQTSYNEQFF. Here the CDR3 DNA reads TGCAGTGCTAGATTACAGACAAGTTACAATGAGCAGTTCTTC.

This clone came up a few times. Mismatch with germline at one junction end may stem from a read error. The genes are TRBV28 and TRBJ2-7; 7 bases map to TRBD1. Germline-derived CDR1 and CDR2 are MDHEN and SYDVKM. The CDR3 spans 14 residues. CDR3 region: CAIRRGPTSYQQYF. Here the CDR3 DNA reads TGTGCCATTCGTAGGGGGCCCACCTCCTACCAGCAGTACTTC.

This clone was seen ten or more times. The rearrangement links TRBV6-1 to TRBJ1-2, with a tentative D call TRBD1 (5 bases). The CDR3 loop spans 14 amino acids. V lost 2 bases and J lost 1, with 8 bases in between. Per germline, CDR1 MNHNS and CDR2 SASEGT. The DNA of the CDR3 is TGTGCCAGCAGTGAACGGGGCGATAACTATGGCTACACCTTC. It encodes CASSERGDNYGYTF.

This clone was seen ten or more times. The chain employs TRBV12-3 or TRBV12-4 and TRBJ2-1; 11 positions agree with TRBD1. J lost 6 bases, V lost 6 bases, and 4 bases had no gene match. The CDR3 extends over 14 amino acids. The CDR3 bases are TGTGCCAGCAGCCCCGGGACAGGGGGCAATGAGCAGTTCTTC. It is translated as CASSPGTGGNEQFF.

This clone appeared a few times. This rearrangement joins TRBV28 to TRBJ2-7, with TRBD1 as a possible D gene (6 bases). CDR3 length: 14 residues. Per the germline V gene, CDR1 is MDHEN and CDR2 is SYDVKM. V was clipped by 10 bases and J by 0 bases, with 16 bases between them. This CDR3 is CAIGTTGSSYEQYF. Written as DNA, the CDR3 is TGTGCCATCGGAACGACAGGCTCCTCCTACGAGCAGTACTTC.

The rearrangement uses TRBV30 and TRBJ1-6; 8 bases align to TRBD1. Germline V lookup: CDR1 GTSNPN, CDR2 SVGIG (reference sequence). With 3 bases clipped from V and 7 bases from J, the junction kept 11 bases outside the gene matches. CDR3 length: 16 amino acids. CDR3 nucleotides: TGTGCCTGGAGGGGGGACCCGGGACAGGAGAATTCACCCCTCCACTTT. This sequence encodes CAWRGDPGQENSPLHF.

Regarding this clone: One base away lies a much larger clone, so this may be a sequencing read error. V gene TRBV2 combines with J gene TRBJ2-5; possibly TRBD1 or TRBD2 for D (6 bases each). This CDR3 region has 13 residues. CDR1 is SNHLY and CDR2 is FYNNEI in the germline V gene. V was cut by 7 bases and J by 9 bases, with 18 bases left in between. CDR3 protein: CASTRSVRGAQYF. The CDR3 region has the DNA TGTGCCAGCACCCGTAGCGTGAGGGGGGCCCAGTACTTC.

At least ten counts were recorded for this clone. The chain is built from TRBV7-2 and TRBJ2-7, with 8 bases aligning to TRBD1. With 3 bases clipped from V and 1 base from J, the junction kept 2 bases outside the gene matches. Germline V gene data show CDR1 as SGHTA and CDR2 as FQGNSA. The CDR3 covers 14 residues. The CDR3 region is CASSLGQASYEQYF. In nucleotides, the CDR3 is TGTGCCAGCAGCTTGGGACAGGCTTCCTACGAGCAGTACTTC.

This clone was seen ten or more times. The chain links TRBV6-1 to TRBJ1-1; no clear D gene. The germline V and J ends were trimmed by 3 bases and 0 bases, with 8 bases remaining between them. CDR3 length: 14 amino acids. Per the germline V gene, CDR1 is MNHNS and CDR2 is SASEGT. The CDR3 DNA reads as TGTGCCAGCAGTGAGAGATCGCTGAACACTGAAGCTTTCTTT. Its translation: CASSERSLNTEAFF.

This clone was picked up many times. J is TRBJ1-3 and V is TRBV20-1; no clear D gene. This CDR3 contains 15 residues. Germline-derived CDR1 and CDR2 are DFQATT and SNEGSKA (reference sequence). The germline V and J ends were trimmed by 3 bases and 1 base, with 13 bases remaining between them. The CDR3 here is CSASSLYGSGNTIYF. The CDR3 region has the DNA TGCAGTGCTAGTTCCCTATACGGTTCTGGAAACACCATATATTTT.

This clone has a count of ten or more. CDR3 sequence reads: CASSQPLVQTYEQYF. In DNA, the CDR3 is TGTGCCAGCAGTCAGCCCCTAGTCCAGACCTACGAGCAGTACTTC. The chain recombines TRBV28 with TRBJ2-7, with D hard to call. Germline V gene sequence: CDR1 MDHEN, CDR2 SYDVKM. The CDR3 is 15 amino acids. With 5 bases removed from V and 2 bases from J, the gap between germline ends came to 16 bases.

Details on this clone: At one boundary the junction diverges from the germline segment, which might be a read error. CDR3 region: CTSIWSGPGGPYEQYF. CDR3 nucleotides: TGTACCAGCATCTGGTCGGGGCCGGGTGGCCCCTACGAGCAGTACTTC. The rearrangement uses TRBV12-3 or TRBV12-4 and TRBJ2-7; D is tentatively TRBD1 or TRBD2 (5 bases each). CDR3 length: 16 residues.

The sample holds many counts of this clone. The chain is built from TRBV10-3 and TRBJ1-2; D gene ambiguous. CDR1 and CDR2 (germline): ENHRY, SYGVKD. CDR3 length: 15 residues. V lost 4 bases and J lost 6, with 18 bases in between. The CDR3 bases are TGTGCCATCAGTGGCCTCGGGCGAGAGCTAGATGGCTACACCTTC. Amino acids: CAISGLGRELDGYTF.

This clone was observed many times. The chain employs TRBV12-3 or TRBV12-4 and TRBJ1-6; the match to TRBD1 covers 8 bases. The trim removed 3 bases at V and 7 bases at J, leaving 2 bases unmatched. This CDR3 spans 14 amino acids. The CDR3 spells CASSFRGPNSPLHF. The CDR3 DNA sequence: TGTGCCAGCAGTTTCAGGGGGCCCAATTCACCCCTCCACTTT.

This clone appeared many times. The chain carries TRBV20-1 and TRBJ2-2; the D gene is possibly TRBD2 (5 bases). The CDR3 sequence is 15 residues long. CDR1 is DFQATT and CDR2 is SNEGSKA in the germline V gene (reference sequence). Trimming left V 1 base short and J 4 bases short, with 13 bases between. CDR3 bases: TGCAGTGCTAGAGTTGGTGGGAGTGGCACCGGGGAGCTGTTTTTT. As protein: CSARVGGSGTGELFF.

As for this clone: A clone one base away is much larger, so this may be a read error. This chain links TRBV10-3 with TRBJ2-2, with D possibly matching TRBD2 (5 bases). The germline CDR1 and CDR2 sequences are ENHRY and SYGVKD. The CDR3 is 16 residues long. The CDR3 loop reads CAISESKLWRTGELFF. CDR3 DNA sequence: TGTGCCATCAGTGAGTCGAAATTGTGGCGGACCGGGGAGCTGTTTTTC.

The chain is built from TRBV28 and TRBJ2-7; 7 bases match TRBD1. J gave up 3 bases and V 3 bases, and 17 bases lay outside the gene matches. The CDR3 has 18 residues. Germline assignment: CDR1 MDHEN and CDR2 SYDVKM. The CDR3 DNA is TGTGCCAGCAGTTTTCCTGGTGATGTGTACAGGGACAGCTACGAGCAGTACGTC. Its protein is CASSFPGDVYRDSYEQYV.

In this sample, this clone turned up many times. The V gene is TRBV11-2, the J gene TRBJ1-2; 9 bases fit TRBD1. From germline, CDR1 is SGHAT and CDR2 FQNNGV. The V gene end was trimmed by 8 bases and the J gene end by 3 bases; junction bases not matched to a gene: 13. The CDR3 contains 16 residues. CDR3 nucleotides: TGTGCCAGCGGGGGGACAGGGCGAAGCGTGGACTATGGCTACACCTTC. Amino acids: CASGGTGRSVDYGYTF.

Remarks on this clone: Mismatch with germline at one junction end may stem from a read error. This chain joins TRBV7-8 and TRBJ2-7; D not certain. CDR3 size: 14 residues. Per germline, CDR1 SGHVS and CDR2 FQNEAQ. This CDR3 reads CANSSPTWAYEQYF. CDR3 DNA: TGTGCCAACAGCAGCCCGACCTGGGCCTACGAGCAGTACTTC.

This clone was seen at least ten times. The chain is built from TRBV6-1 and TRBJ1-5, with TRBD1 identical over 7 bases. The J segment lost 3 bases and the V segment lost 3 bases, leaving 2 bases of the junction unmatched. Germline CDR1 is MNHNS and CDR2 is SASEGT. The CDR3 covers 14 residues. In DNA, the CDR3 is TGTGCCAGCAGTGAGACAGGGATCAATCAGCCCCAGCATTTT. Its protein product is CASSETGINQPQHF.

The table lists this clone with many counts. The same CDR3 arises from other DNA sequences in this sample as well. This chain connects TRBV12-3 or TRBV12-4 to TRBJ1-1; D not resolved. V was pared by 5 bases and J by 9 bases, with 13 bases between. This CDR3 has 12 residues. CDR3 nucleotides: TGTGCCAGCAGTCCCTCGCGCGAGAAAGCTTTCTTT. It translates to CASSPSREKAFF.

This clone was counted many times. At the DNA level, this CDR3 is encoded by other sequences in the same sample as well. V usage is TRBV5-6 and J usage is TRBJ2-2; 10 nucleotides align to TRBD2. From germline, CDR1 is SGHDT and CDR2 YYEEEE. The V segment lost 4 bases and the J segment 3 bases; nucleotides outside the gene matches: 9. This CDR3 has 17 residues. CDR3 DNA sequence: TGTGCCAGCAGCCGACTGTCTAGCGGGGGCCACACCGGGGAGCTGTTTTTT. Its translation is CASSRLSSGGHTGELFF.